This T cell receptor beta chain derives from a study of identical twins. Remarks on this clonotype: Its antigen is unknown.

The CDR3 extends over 12 amino acids. V was shortened by 1 base and J by 7 bases, with 8 bases between the two germline ends. Per the germline V gene, CDR1 is SGHKS and CDR2 is YYEKEE (reference sequence). Study results and caveats: Beta clonotypes that were abundant in cord blood contained fewer insertions, a pattern absent from memory repertoires.

One entry per CDR3 protein, called by TCRdb with MiXCR from the 5' RACE reads. The sample has some 730,000 distinct CDR3 sequences; 18% are singletons. These data were also filed under a second study, of T cells expressing NK-cell markers.

The chain couples TRBV5-5 to TRBJ1-1; D not certain. The TCR sequence derives from a woman younger than 35 in good health. Sequencing used PBMCs. CDR3 in DNA: TGTGCCAGCAGCTTGAACGGGAATGAAGCTTTCTTT. Amino acid sequence: CASSLNGNEAFF.